One sample yielded the 22 T cell receptor beta chains listed below, sequenced in a study of spatial heterogeneity in lung cancer. TCRdb re-analysed the 5' RACE reads in MiXCR, keeping a single row per CDR3 protein. The data hold about 120,000 distinct CDR3 sequences, with 12% observed a single time. Time point here: blood at routine non-recurrence follow-up after resection. The study sequenced unsorted whole RNA from tumor, nontumor lung or frozen PBMC. The sequences come from PBMCs, collected at follow-up. These receptor sequences come from a male donor with early-stage non-small cell lung cancer.

This clonotype was detected many times. The chain joins TRBV6-2 or TRBV6-3 to TRBJ1-2, with D possibly matching TRBD1 (6 bases). Trimming cost V 6 bases and J 6 bases, with 8 bases left between them. This CDR3 contains 11 residues. The germline V gene encodes CDR1 MNHEY and CDR2 SVGEGT. CDR3 protein: CASRRQDGYTF. CDR3 DNA: TGTGCCAGCAGGAGACAGGATGGCTACACCTTC.

This clonotype was counted a few times. V gene TRBV5-1 combines with J gene TRBJ2-3, with 10 bases identical to TRBD1. The CDR3 extends over 16 amino acids. Germline assignment: CDR1 SGHRS and CDR2 YFSETQ. Trimming at V came to 4 bases and at J to 4 bases, leaving 9 bases not matched to a gene. The CDR3 region is CASSRTTGGGPDTQYF. The CDR3 region has the DNA TGCGCCAGCAGCCGTACGACAGGGGGCGGCCCAGATACGCAGTATTTT. The full variable domain, rest sourced from reference TRBV5-1 and TRBJ2-3, is KAGVTQTPRYLIKTRGQQVTLSCSPISGHRSVSWYQQTPGQGLQFLFEYFSETQRNKGNFPGRFSGRQFSNSRSEMNVSTLELGDSALYLCASSRTTGGGPDTQYFGPGTRLTVL.

The genes are TRBV24-1 and TRBJ2-3; unclear D gene. CDR3 length equals 15 residues. The V and J ends lost 3 bases and 3 bases respectively, with 12 bases between them. Germline V CDR1 and CDR2: KGHDR, SFDVKD. The CDR3 is CATSDPPPGTDTQYF. The CDR3 region has the DNA TGTGCCACCAGTGATCCCCCCCCCGGGACAGATACGCAGTATTTT.

This clonotype was picked up a small number of times. The V and J genes are TRBV7-6 and TRBJ2-3; possibly TRBD2 for D (5 bases). CDR3 length: 13 residues. The V end lost 9 bases, the J end lost 2 bases, and 12 bases lay between the germline ends. Germline V gene sequence: CDR1 SGHVS, CDR2 FNYEAQ. In DNA form, the CDR3 reads TGTGCCAGTGCGGGTCACATCACAGATACGCAGTATTTT. Its protein is CASAGHITDTQYF.

The sample holds a few counts of this clonotype. This chain links TRBV10-3 with TRBJ1-2; weak D call: TRBD1 (5 bases). The CDR3 has 13 residues. Germline assignment: CDR1 ENHRY and CDR2 SYGVKD. With 9 bases removed from V and 0 bases from J, the gap between germline ends came to 11 bases. CDR3 residues: CAIGEKANYGYTF. CDR3 nucleotide sequence: TGTGCCATAGGGGAGAAGGCTAACTATGGCTACACCTTC.

J is TRBJ2-1 and V is TRBV2, with TRBD1 as a possible D gene (5 bases). Trimming stripped 2 bases from V and 2 bases from J, with 7 bases between. Germline CDR1 reads SNHLY; CDR2 reads FYNNEI. This CDR3 contains 14 residues. The CDR3 loop reads CASSEQGTYNEQFF. The CDR3 coding sequence is TGTGCCAGCAGTGAACAGGGAACCTACAATGAGCAGTTCTTC.

This clonotype was detected many times. The chain combines TRBV7-2 with TRBJ2-6; D is uncertain. With 2 bases removed from V and 4 bases from J, the gap between germline ends came to 15 bases. The germline V gene encodes CDR1 SGHTA and CDR2 FQGNSA. The length of the CDR3 is 17 residues. The CDR3 DNA is TGTGCCAGCAGCTTATCGGCAGAGCCGCGGGGGGCCAACGTCCTGACTTTC. Translation: CASSLSAEPRGANVLTF. Full variable domain (missing parts from reference TRBV7-2 and TRBJ2-6): GAGVSQSPSNKVTEKGKDVELRCDPISGHTALYWYRQSLGQGLEFLIYFQGNSAPDKSGLPSDRFSAERTGGSVSTLTIQRTQQEDSAVYLCASSLSAEPRGANVLTFGAGSRLTVL.

This chain's CDR3 is CASSPQGPSNTGELFF. Here the CDR3 DNA reads TGTGCCAGCAGCCCTCAGGGTCCTTCGAACACCGGGGAGCTGTTTTTT. The chain uses TRBV11-2 and TRBJ2-2; TRBD1 is a possible D gene (5 bases). Looked up from germline, CDR1 is SGHAT and CDR2 is FQNNGV. V lost 5 bases, J lost 0 bases, and 13 bases lay in between. The CDR3 sequence is 16 residues long.

The chain employs TRBV11-3 and TRBJ2-1, with 8 nucleotides matching TRBD1. The CDR3 consists of 16 residues. Germline loops: CDR1 SGHNT, CDR2 YENEEA. V lost 5 bases to trimming and J lost 3 bases; unmatched junction nucleotides: 9. CDR3 DNA sequence: TGTGCCAGCAGCACCCGGACAGGGACACTCTACAATGAGCAGTTCTTC. This sequence encodes CASSTRTGTLYNEQFF.

This clonotype has at least ten counts. The genes are TRBV7-2 and TRBJ2-6; perhaps TRBD1 as D (5 bases). The V and J ends lost 4 bases and 0 bases respectively, with 16 bases between them. The CDR3 is made up of 18 amino acids. Germline V gives CDR1 SGHTA, CDR2 FQGNSA. This CDR3 reads CASSSTTFRVSGANVLTF. CDR3 DNA: TGTGCCAGCAGCTCTACAACCTTCAGGGTCTCTGGGGCCAACGTCCTGACTTTC.

This sequence joins TRBV20-1 and TRBJ2-1, with 8 nucleotides matching TRBD1. This CDR3 spans 16 amino acids. With 8 bases clipped from V and 6 bases from J, the junction kept 18 bases outside the gene matches. Germline CDR1 DFQATT, CDR2 SNEGSKA (reference sequence). The DNA for the CDR3 is TGCAGTTCCTCCAACCCCGGGACAGGTGGGGGCAATGAGCAGTTCTTC. Its protein is CSSSNPGTGGGNEQFF.

This clonotype was counted only a few times. The chain links TRBV5-1 to TRBJ2-3, with 8 bases matching TRBD1. CDR3 size: 15 residues. V trimming: 5 bases; J trimming: 6 bases; junction bases outside the gene matches: 11. Germline V gene lookup returns CDR1 SGHRS and CDR2 YFSETQ. This chain's CDR3 is CASRGAGGATDTQYF. DNA for the CDR3: TGCGCCAGCAGAGGGGCAGGGGGCGCAACGGATACGCAGTATTTT.

The chain employs TRBV20-1 and TRBJ2-5; possibly TRBD1 for D (5 bases). V dropped 1 base and J dropped 1 base, with 13 bases sitting between them. The CDR3 is 15 amino acids. Germline V gene lookup returns CDR1 DFQATT and CDR2 SNEGSKA (reference sequence). Here the CDR3 reads CSARGWIDSQETQYF. The CDR3 bases are TGCAGTGCTAGAGGATGGATAGACAGCCAAGAGACCCAGTACTTC.

A few counts support this clonotype. The chain couples TRBV7-9 to TRBJ1-5; D is ambiguous. CDR1 and CDR2 (germline): SEHNR, FQNEAQ (reference sequence). CDR3 length: 16 amino acids. Trimming left V 5 bases short and J 2 bases short, with 16 bases between. The CDR3 spells CASSPLLGVGNQPQHF. CDR3 DNA sequence: TGTGCCAGCAGCCCCCTTCTGGGAGTCGGCAATCAGCCCCAGCATTTT.

The V and J genes are TRBV7-9 and TRBJ2-5; possibly TRBD2 for D (5 bases). V was trimmed by 3 bases and J by 2 bases, leaving 10 bases between them. CDR3 length: 14 residues. Per the germline V gene, CDR1 is SEHNR and CDR2 is FQNEAQ (reference sequence). The CDR3 region has the DNA TGTGCCAGCAGCTTTAAGGGCGGGCAAGAGACCCAGTACTTC. It specifies CASSFKGGQETQYF.

This clonotype was found a few times. The J gene is TRBJ2-1, the V gene TRBV24-1; unclear D gene. The CDR3 runs to 14 residues. Per the germline V gene, CDR1 is KGHDR and CDR2 is SFDVKD. V lost 4 bases to trimming and J lost 5 bases, with 11 bases between them. The CDR3 DNA follows: TGTGCCACCAGTGACCCCCACCACAACAATGAGCAGTTCTTC. This gives the protein CATSDPHHNNEQFF.

V and J are TRBV7-2 and TRBJ2-5, with D perhaps matching TRBD1 (6 bases). V lost 5 bases and J lost 5, with 21 bases in between. The CDR3 is 16 residues long. Germline lookup yields CDR1 SGHTA and CDR2 FQGNSA. This chain's CDR3 is CASSPFSVGGRETQYF. CDR3 coding DNA: TGTGCCAGCAGCCCTTTTAGTGTTGGGGGCAGGGAGACCCAGTACTTC.

In this sample, this clonotype turned up many times. The CDR3 reads CASSLWGTDTQYF. In DNA form, the CDR3 reads TGTGCCAGCAGTTTATGGGGCACAGATACGCAGTATTTT. The rearrangement links TRBV27 to TRBJ2-3; D is uncertain. V was trimmed by 1 base and J by 1 base, leaving 3 bases between them. CDR3 length: 13 residues. Germline V CDR1 and CDR2: MNHEY, SMNVEV (reference sequence).

This clonotype showed up just a few times. The chain is built from TRBV3-1 and TRBJ1-6; TRBD1 agrees at 7 bases. Germline assignment: CDR1 LGHDT and CDR2 YNNKEL (reference sequence). The CDR3 runs 14 residues. Trimming took 5 bases from V and 7 from J; bases not matched to a gene: 5. The CDR3 sequence is CASSTGTANSPLHF. For the CDR3, the DNA is TGTGCCAGCAGCACCGGGACAGCAAATTCACCCCTCCACTTT.

This clonotype has at least ten counts. This rearrangement joins TRBV7-2 to TRBJ1-5; D is ambiguous. Germline values: CDR1 SGHTA, CDR2 FQGNSA. The V end was cut by 0 bases, the J end by 3 bases, with 3 bases between. The CDR3 is made up of 13 amino acids. CDR3: CASSLANNQPQHF. The CDR3 coding sequence is TGTGCCAGCAGCTTAGCGAACAATCAGCCCCAGCATTTT.

J is TRBJ1-1 and V is TRBV12-5; 8 nucleotides agree with TRBD1. V lost 3 bases to trimming and J lost 10 bases; unmatched junction nucleotides: 7. Germline CDR1 and CDR2: LGHNT and FRNRAP. The CDR3 covers 13 residues. CDR3 amino acids: CASGLGQGDGAFF. As DNA, the CDR3 is TGTGCTAGTGGTTTAGGACAGGGCGACGGAGCTTTCTTT.

This clonotype was seen repeatedly, ten times or more. The chain couples TRBV3-1 to TRBJ1-2; 10 positions agree with TRBD1. The V and J ends lost 4 bases and 8 bases, in that order; junction bases with no gene match: 4. The CDR3 loop spans 13 amino acids. The germline gives CDR1 LGHDT, CDR2 YNNKEL (reference sequence). The CDR3 DNA follows: TGTGCCAGCAGCCGGGGACAGGGGATCGGCTACACCTTC. Its protein product is CASSRGQGIGYTF.